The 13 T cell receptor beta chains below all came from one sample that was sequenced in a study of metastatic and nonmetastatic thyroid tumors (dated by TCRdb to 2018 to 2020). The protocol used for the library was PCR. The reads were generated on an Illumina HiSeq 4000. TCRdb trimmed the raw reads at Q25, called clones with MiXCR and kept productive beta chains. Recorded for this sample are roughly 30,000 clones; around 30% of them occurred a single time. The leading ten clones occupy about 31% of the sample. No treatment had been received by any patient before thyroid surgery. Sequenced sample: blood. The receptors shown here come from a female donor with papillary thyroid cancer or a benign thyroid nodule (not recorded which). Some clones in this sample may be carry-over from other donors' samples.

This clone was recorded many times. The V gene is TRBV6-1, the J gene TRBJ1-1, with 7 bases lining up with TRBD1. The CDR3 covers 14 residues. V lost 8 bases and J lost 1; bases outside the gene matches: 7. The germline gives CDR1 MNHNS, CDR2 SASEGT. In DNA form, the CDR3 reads TGTGCCAGCGGGAGACAGGGCCGGAACACTGAAGCTTTCTTT. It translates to CASGRQGRNTEAFF.

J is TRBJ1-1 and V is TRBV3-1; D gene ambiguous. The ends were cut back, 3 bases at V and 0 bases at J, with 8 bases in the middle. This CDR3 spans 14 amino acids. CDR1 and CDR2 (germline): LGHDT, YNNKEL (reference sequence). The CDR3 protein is CASSHRYMNTEAFF. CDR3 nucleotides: TGTGCCAGCAGCCACAGGTACATGAACACTGAAGCTTTCTTT.

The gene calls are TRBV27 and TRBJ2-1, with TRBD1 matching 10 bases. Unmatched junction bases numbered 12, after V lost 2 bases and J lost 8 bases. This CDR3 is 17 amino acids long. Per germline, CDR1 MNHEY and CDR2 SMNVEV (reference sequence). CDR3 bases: TGTGCCAGCAGTTTAAGGGGGTGGGGACAGGGGAGCGATGAGCAGTTCTTC. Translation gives CASSLRGWGQGSDEQFF.

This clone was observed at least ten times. The CDR3 nucleotides read TGTGCCAGCAGTCCGGATATGTGGAATGGGGGGCTCGAGCAGTACTTC. Translating it yields CASSPDMWNGGLEQYF. The V gene is TRBV28, the J gene TRBJ2-7; D tentatively fits TRBD1 or TRBD2 (6 bases each). The CDR3 runs 16 residues. Trimming removed 5 bases at V and 6 bases at J, with 23 bases between. Germline-derived CDR1 and CDR2 are MDHEN and SYDVKM.

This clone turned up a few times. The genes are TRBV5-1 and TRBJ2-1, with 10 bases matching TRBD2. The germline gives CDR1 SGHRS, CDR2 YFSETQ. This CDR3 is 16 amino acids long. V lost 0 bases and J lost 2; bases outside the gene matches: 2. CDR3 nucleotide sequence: TGCGCCAGCAGCTTGGCGGGACTAGCGACCTACAATGAGCAGTTCTTC. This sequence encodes CASSLAGLATYNEQFF.

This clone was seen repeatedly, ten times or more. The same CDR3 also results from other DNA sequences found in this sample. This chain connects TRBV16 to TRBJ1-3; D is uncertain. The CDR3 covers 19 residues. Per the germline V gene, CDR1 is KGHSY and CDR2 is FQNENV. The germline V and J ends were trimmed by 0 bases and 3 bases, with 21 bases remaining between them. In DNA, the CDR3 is TGTGCCAGCAGCCAATCGATGAATCCGGGTAGCCGTGATGGAAACACCATATATTTT. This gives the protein CASSQSMNPGSRDGNTIYF. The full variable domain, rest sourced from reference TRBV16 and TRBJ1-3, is GEEVAQTPKHLVRGEGQKAKLYCAPIKGHSYVFWYQQVLKNEFKFLISFQNENVFDETGMPKERFSAKCLPNSPCSLEIQATKLEDSAVYFCASSQSMNPGSRDGNTIYFGEGSWLTVV.

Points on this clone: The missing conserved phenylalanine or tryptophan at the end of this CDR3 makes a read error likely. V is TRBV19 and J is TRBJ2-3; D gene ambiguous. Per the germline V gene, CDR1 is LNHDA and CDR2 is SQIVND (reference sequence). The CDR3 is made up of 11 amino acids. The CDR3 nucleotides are TGTGCAAGTAGTATCTTAGAGACGCAGTATATT. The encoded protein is CASSILETQYI.

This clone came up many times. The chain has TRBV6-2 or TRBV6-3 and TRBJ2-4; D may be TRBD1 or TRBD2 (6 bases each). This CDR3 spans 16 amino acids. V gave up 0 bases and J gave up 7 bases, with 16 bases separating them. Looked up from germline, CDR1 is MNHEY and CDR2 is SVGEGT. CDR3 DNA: TGTGCCAGCAGTTACTCGAGCGTAGGGGGGCCCAACATTCAGTACTTC. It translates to CASSYSSVGGPNIQYF.

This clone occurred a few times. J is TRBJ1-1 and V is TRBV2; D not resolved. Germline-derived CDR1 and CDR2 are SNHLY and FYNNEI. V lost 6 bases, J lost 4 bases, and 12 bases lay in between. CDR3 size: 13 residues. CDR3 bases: TGTGCCAGCAGACCTCGGTCATGCACTGAAGCTTTCTTT. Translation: CASRPRSCTEAFF.

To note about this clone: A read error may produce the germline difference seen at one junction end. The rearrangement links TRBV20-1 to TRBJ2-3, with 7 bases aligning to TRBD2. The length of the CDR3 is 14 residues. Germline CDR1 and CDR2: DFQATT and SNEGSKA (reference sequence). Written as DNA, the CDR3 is TGCAGTGCTACCCCACTAGCGAACACAGATCCGCAGGATTTT. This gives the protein CSATPLANTDPQDF.

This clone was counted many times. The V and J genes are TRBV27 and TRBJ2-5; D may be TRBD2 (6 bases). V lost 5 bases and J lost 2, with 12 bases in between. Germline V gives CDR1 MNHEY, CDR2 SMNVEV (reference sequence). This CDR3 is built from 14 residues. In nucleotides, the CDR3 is TGTGCCAGCAGTCGGAGGGGCCCACAAGAGACCCAGTACTTC. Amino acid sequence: CASSRRGPQETQYF.

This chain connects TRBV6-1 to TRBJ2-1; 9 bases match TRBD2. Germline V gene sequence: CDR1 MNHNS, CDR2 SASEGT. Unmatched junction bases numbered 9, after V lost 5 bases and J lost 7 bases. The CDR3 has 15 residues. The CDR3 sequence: CASSKGTSLGNEQFF. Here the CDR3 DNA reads TGTGCCAGCAGTAAGGGGACTAGCTTGGGTAATGAGCAGTTCTTC.

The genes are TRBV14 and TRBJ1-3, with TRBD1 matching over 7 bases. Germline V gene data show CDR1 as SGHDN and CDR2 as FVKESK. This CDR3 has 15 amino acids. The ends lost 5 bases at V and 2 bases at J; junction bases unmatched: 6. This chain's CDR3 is CASSSRQGPGNTIYF. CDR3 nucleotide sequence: TGTGCCAGCAGCAGTCGACAGGGACCTGGAAACACCATATATTTT.